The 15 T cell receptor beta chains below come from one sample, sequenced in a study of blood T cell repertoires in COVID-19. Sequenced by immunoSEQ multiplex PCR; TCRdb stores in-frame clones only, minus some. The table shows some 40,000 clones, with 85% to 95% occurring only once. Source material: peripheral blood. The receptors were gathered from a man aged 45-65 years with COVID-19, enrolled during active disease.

CDR3 DNA: TGTGCCAGTAAGCCACAGGGACAAGAGACCCAGTACTTC. Translation: CASKPQGQETQYF. The chain links TRBV19 to TRBJ2-5, with D maybe TRBD1 (6 bases). There are 13 residues in the CDR3. V lost 7 bases and J 2 bases, leaving 11 bases between the germline ends. CDR1 is LNHDA and CDR2 is SQIVND in the germline V gene (reference sequence).

CDR3 region: CATARGSTDTQYF. The CDR3 coding sequence is TGTGCCACGGCTAGGGGGAGCACAGATACGCAGTATTTT. The chain employs TRBV24-1 and TRBJ2-3; tentative D call: TRBD1 (6 bases). Germline V CDR1 and CDR2: KGHDR, SFDVKD. The V end lost 10 bases, the J end lost 0 bases, and 10 bases lay between the germline ends. This CDR3 is 13 amino acids long.

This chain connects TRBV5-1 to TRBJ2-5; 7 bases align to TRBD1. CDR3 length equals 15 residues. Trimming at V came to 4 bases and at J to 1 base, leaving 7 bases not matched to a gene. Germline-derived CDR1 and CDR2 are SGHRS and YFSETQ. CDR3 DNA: TGCGCCAGCAGCCCACTCGGGACAGCCCAAGAGACCCAGTACTTC. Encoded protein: CASSPLGTAQETQYF.

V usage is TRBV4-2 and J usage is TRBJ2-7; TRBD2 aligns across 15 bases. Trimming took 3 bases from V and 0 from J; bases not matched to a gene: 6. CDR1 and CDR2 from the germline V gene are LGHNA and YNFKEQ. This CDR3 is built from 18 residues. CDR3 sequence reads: CASSHGTSGRTTSYEQYF. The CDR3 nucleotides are TGTGCCAGCAGCCACGGGACTAGCGGGAGGACTACCTCCTACGAGCAGTACTTC.

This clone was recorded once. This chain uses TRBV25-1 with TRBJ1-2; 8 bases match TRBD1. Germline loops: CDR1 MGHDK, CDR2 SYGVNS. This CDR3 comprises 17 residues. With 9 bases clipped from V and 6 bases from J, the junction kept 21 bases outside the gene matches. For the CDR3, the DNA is TGTGCCAGGGCTAGGGGGGGGACAGGCCCGATTGGGGATGGCTACACCTTC. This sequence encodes CARARGGTGPIGDGYTF.

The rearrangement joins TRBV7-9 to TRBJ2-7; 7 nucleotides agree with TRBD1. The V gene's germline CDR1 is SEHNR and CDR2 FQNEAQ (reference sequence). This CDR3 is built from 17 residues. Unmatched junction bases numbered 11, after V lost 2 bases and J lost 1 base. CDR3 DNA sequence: TGTGCCAGCAGCTTATCCCTCGGGACAGCCTTTTCCTACGAGCAGTACTTC. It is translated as CASSLSLGTAFSYEQYF.

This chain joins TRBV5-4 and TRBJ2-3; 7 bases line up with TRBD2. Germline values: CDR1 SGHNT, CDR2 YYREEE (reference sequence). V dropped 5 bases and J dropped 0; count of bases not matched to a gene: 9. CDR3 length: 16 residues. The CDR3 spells CASRQGTTRSTDTQYF. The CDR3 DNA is TGTGCCAGCAGACAAGGGACTACCAGGAGCACAGATACGCAGTATTTT.

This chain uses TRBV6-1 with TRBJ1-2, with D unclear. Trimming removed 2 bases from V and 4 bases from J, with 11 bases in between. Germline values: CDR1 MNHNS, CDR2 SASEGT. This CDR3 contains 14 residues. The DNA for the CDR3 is TGTGCCAGCAGTGAATACCCACTTAGCTATGGCTACACCTTC. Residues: CASSEYPLSYGYTF.

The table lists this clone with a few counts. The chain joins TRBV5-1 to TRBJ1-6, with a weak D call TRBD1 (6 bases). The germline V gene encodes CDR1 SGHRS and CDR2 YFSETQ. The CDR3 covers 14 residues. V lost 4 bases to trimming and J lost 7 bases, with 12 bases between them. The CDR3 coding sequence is TGCGCCAGCAGCCCGACGGGGACAAATTCACCCCTCCACTTT. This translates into CASSPTGTNSPLHF.

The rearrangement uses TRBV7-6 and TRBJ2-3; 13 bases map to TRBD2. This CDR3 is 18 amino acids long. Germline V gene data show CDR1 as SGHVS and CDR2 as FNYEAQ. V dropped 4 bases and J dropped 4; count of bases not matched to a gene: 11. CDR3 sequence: CASSSPLRTSGSADTQYF. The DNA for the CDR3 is TGTGCCAGCAGCTCACCACTCCGGACTAGCGGGAGTGCAGATACGCAGTATTTT.

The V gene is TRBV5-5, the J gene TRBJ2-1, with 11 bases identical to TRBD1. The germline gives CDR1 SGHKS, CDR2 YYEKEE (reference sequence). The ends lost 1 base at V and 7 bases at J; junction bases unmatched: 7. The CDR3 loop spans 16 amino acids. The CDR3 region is CASSLWGTGGGNEQFF. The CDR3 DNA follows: TGTGCCAGCAGCTTGTGGGGGACAGGGGGTGGGAATGAGCAGTTCTTC.

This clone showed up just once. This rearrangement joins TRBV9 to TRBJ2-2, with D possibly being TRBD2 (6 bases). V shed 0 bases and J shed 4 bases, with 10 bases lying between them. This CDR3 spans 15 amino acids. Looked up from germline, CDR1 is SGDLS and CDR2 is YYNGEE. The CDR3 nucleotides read TGTGCCAGCAGCGTAGGATCGGGAGTCACCGGGGAGCTGTTTTTT. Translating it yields CASSVGSGVTGELFF.

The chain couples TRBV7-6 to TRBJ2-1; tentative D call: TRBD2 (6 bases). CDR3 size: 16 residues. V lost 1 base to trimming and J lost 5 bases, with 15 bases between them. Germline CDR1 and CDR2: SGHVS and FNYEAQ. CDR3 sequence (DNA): TGTGCCAGCAGCTTAGGTACCGGGAGAGGGCACAATGAGCAGTTCTTC. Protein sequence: CASSLGTGRGHNEQFF.

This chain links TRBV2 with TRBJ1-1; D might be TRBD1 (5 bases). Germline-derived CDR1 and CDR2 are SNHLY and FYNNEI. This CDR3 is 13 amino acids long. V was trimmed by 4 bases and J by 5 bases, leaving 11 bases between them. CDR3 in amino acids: CASSVDRGTEAFF. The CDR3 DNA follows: TGTGCCAGCAGTGTGGACCGGGGGACTGAAGCTTTCTTT.

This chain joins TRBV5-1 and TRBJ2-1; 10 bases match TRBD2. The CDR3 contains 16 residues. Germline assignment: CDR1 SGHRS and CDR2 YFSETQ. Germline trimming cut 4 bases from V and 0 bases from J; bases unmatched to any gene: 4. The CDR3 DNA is TGCGCCAGCAGCAGGGGACTAGCGAACTCCTACAATGAGCAGTTCTTC. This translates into CASSRGLANSYNEQFF.